Each of the 4 T cell receptor beta chains below was sequenced from the same sample in a study of shared clonotypes between healthy human individuals (TCRdb year 2020). Library preparation employed the immunoSEQ multiplex PCR assay. TCRdb obtained this table from immuneACCESS and retained in-frame rearrangements with V and J assigned. These tables miss some clones; where compared with another copy, unresolved V genes account for less than half of the shortfall, and the remainder is unexplained. This sample is represented by around 750,000 clones; approximately 74% of them were singletons. Under 2% of the sample comes from the top ten. Sequences were obtained from memory CD4+ T cells sorted from blood. The cell subset or site label, read with the paper, signifies: CD45RA-negative fraction. These receptors were collected from a woman aged 25 to 45 in good health.

V usage is TRBV7-9 and J usage is TRBJ1-2; maybe TRBD1 (6 bases). Trimming pared 4 bases from V and 4 bases from J, leaving 13 bases between. Germline-derived CDR1 and CDR2 are SEHNR and FQNEAQ (reference sequence). This CDR3 region has 14 residues. The CDR3 protein is CASSSYTDSYGYTF. As DNA, the CDR3 is TGTGCCAGCAGCTCATATACGGACAGCTATGGCTACACCTTC.

The CDR3 loop reads CASRKRGEASYNEQFF. For the CDR3, the DNA is TGTGCCAGTAGAAAGAGGGGGGAGGCCTCCTACAATGAGCAGTTCTTC. This chain joins TRBV19 and TRBJ2-1; D is tentatively TRBD1 or TRBD2 (6 bases each). The CDR3 consists of 16 residues. The ends were cut back, 6 bases at V and 0 bases at J, with 15 bases in the middle. Looked up from germline, CDR1 is LNHDA and CDR2 is SQIVND (reference sequence). Filled out from reference TRBV19 and TRBJ2-1, the complete variable domain reads DGGITQSPKYLFRKEGQNVTLSCEQNLNHDAMYWYRQDPGQGLRLIYYSQIVNDFQKGDIAEGYSVSREKKESFPLTVTSAQKNPTAFYLCASRKRGEASYNEQFFGPGTRLTVL.

The rearrangement links TRBV9 to TRBJ2-1; unclear D gene. V was trimmed by 0 bases and J by 9 bases, leaving 13 bases between them. The CDR3 loop spans 14 amino acids. Germline CDR1 and CDR2: SGDLS and YYNGEE. Written as DNA, the CDR3 is TGTGCCAGCAGCGTAGTTAGTAGCCCCGGTGAGCAGTTCTTC. It specifies CASSVVSSPGEQFF.

The chain employs TRBV10-2 and TRBJ2-5; 8 nucleotides line up with TRBD1. CDR3 length equals 18 residues. CDR1 is WSHSY and CDR2 is SAAADI in the germline V gene. J was trimmed by 4 bases and V by 3 bases; bases with no gene match: 16. CDR3 residues: CASSDRLLTGGSGETQYF. The CDR3 DNA is TGCGCCAGCAGTGATAGGCTTCTTACAGGGGGGAGCGGAGAGACCCAGTACTTC.